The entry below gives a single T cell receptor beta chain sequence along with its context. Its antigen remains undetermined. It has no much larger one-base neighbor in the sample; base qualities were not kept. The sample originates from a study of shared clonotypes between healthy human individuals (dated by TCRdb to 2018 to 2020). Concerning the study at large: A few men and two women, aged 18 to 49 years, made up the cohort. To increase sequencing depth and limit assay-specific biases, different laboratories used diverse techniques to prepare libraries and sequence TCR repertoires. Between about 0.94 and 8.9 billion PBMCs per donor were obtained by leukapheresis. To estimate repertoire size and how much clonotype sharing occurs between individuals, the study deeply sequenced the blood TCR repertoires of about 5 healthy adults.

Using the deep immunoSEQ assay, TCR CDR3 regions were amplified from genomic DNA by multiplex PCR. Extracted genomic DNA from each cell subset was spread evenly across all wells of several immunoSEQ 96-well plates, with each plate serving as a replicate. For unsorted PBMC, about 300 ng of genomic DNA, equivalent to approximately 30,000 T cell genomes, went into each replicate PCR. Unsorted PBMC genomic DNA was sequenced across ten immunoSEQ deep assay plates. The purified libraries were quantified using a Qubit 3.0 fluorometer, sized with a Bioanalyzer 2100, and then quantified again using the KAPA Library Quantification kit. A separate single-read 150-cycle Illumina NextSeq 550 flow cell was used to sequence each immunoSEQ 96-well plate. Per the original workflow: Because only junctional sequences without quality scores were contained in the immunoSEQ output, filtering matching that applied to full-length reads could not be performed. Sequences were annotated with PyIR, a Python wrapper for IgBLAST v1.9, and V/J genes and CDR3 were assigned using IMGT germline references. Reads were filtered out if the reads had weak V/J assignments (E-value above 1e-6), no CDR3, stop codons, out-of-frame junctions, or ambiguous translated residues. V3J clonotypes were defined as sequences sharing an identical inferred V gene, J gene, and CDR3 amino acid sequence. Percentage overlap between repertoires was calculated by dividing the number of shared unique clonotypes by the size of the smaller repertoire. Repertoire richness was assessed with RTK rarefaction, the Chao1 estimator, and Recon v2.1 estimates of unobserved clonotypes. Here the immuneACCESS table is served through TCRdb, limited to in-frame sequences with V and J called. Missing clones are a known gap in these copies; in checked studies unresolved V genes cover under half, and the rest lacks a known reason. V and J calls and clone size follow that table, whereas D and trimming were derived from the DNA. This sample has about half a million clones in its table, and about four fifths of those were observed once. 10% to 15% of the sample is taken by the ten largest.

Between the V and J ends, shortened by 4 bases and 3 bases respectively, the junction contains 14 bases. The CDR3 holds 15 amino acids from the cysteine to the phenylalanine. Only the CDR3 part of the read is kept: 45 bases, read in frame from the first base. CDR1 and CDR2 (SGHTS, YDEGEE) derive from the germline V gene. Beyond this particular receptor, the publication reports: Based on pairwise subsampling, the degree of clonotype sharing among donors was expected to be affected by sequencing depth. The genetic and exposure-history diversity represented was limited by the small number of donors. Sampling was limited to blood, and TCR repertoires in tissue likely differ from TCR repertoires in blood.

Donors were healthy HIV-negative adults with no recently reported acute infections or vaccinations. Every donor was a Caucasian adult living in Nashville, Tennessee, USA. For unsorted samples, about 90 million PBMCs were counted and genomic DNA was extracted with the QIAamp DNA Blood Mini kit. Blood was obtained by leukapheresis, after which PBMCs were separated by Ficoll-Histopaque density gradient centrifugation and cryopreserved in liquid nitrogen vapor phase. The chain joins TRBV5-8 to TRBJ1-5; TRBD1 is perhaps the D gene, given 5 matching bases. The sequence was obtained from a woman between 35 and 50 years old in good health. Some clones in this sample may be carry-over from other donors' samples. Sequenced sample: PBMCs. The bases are TGTGCCAGCAGCCCTCCACTAGGGACCAATCAGCCCCAGCATTTT. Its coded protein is CASSPPLGTNQPQHF.